The clone carrying this T cell receptor (beta chain) was picked up one time. There are 13 residues in the CDR3. V gave up 5 bases and J gave up 10 bases, with 12 bases separating them. The data were obtained in a study of blood T cell repertoires in COVID-19. Across the whole study: Samples taken during acute and convalescent COVID-19 were collected in the United States, Italy and Spain. T cells, B-cell-depleted T cells, or PBMCs supplied cDNA or gDNA.

Ages ranged from 18 to 89 years, with residence in about 24 US areas. Cohorts were based on clinical histories the participants reported. Measured with immunoSEQ multiplex PCR; TCRdb has only the in-frame clones, and not every one. The repertoire holds about 240,000 clones, with more than 85% as singletons. The receptor comes from a woman aged 30 to 39 who had recovered from COVID-19. The chain links TRBV12-3 or TRBV12-4 to TRBJ1-6, with D tentatively TRBD1 (5 bases). Sequenced material: PBMCs or T cells enriched from blood (not recorded which). DNA for the CDR3: TGTGCCAGCAGTCGGACAACAGAGTCACCCCTCCACTTT. As protein: CASSRTTESPLHF.